This TCR beta chain was sequenced in a study of shared clonotypes between healthy human individuals. From germline, CDR1 is SGHAT and CDR2 FQNNGV. The CDR3 totals 12 residues. With 3 bases clipped from V and 7 bases from J, the junction kept 2 bases outside the gene matches. The protocol was immunoSEQ multiplex PCR, while the TCRdb copy is restricted to in-frame clones and leaves out a portion. The sample lists about half a million clones, more than 65% occurring once. The sequencing sample was made of PBMCs. This TCR derives from a woman between 40 and 55 years old in good health. Some clones in this sample may be carry-over from other donors' samples. This chain links TRBV11-2 with TRBJ2-7; 8 nucleotides agree with TRBD1. DNA for the CDR3: TGTGCCAGCAGCTTGGACAGGGCTGAGCAGTACTTC. The encoded protein is CASSLDRAEQYF.